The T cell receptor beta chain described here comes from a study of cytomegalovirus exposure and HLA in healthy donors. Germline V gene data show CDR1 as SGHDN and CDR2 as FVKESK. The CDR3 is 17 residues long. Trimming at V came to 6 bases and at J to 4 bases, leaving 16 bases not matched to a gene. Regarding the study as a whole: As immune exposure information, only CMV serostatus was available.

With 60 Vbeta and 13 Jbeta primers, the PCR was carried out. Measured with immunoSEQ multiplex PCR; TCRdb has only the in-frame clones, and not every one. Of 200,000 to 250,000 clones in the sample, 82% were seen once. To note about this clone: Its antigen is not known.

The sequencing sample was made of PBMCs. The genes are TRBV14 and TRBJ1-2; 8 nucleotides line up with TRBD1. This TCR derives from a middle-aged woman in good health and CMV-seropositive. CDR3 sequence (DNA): TGTGCCAGCAGTCCAGACCCCTTGACAGGGGTTCGCTATGGCTACACCTTC. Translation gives CASSPDPLTGVRYGYTF.